Following are 4 T cell receptor beta chains from one sample sequenced in a study of persistence of HIV-infected CD4 T cells (dated by TCRdb to the early 2020s). What these receptors recognize is not known. The sample's treatment or condition label, in plain terms: suppressive antiretroviral therapy. Cells were stimulated with anti-CD3/anti-CD28 magnetic beads as a nonspecific positive control representing the CD4+ T cell repertoire. Responding CD4+ T cells were sorted on the basis of upregulation of both CD40 ligand and CD69. The immunoSEQ hsTCRB assay version 4, run in survey mode, was used to sequence TCRbeta repertoires from genomic DNA. Entries here come from immuneACCESS through TCRdb and include only in-frame sequences with V and J called. Some clones fail to appear in such tables; in the studies checked, an unresolved V gene covers under half of the shortfall, and the cause of the remainder is unknown. This sample comprises around 40,000 clones, around 89% of them detected only once. 1% of the sample is in the top ten clones.

The sequenced sample was CD4+ T cells sorted from PBMCs after roughly 17-hour stimulation, obtained from a patient who received antiretroviral therapy. Reading the label with the study, this specimen's cell subset or site is: CD40L+CD69+ CD4 T cells responding to anti-CD3/anti-CD28 beads, representing the overall repertoire. All receptors derive from an adult man with HIV who was CMV-seropositive.

The chain employs TRBV6-5 and TRBJ1-5, with 11 bases aligning to TRBD1. The CDR3 consists of 15 residues. Germline-derived CDR1 and CDR2 are MNHEY and SVGAGI. The junction had 8 bases not matched to a gene; V was cut back by 8 bases and J by 5 bases. The chain's CDR3 is CASDPGTGGDQPQHF. CDR3 sequence (DNA): TGTGCCAGCGATCCCGGGACAGGGGGTGATCAGCCCCAGCATTTT.

This chain connects TRBV6-5 to TRBJ2-2; no clear D gene. V was shortened by 8 bases and J by 4 bases, with 11 bases between the two germline ends. The CDR3 runs to 13 residues. Germline values: CDR1 MNHEY, CDR2 SVGAGI. CDR3 sequence (DNA): TGTGCCAGCTCTCGCAGAACCACCGGGGAGCTGTTTTTT. Amino acid sequence: CASSRRTTGELFF.

V is TRBV29-1 and J is TRBJ1-2; D gene uncertain. The CDR3 is 11 amino acids. V gave up 3 bases and J gave up 4 bases, with 6 bases separating them. CDR1 and CDR2 (germline): SQVTM, ANQGSEA. This CDR3 reads CSVESGYGYTF. CDR3 DNA sequence: TGCAGCGTTGAGTCCGGCTATGGCTACACCTTC.

The chain employs TRBV6-5 and TRBJ1-1; D is unresolved. Germline V gives CDR1 MNHEY, CDR2 SVGAGI. The V end lost 2 bases, the J end lost 0 bases, and 7 bases lay between the germline ends. This CDR3 is 14 amino acids long. CDR3 protein: CASSYGSLNTEAFF. CDR3 coding DNA: TGTGCCAGCAGTTACGGCAGCTTGAACACTGAAGCTTTCTTT.